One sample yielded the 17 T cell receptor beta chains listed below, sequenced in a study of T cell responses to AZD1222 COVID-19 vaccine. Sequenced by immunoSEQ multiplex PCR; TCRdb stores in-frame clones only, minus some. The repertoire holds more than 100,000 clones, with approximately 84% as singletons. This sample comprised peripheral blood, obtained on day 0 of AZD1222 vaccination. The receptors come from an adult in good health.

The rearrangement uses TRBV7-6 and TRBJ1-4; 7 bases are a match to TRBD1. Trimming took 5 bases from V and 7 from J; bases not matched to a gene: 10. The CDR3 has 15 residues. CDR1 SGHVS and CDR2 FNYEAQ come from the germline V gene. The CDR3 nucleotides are TGTGCCAGCAGCGATCTCGACAGGGTATCTGAAAAACTGTTTTTT. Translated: CASSDLDRVSEKLFF.

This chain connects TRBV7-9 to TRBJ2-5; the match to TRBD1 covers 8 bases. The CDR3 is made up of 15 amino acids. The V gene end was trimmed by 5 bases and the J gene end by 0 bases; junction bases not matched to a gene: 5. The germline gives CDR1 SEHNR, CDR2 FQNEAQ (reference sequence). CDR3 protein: CASSRGQVNQETQYF. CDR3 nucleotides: TGTGCCAGCAGCCGGGGACAGGTGAACCAAGAGACCCAGTACTTC.

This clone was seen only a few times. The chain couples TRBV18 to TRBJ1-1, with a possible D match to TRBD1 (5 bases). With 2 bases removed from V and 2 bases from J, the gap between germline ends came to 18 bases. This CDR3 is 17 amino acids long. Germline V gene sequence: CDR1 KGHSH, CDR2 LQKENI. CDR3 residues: CASSPDRGQSLNTEAFF. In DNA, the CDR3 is TGTGCCAGCTCACCAGACCGGGGCCAATCTTTAAACACTGAAGCTTTCTTT. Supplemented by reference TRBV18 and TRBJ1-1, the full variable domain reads NAGVMQNPRHLVRRRGQEARLRCSPMKGHSHVYWYRQLPEEGLKFMVYLQKENIIDESGMPKERFSAEFPKEGPSILRIQQVVRGDSAAYFCASSPDRGQSLNTEAFFGQGTRLTVV.

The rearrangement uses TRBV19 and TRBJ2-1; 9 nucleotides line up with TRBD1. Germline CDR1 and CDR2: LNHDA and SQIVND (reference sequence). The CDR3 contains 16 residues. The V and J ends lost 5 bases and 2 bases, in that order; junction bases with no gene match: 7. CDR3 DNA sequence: TGTGCCAGTAGTGGACAGGGGACGAGGCCCTACAATGAGCAGTTCTTC. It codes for CASSGQGTRPYNEQFF.

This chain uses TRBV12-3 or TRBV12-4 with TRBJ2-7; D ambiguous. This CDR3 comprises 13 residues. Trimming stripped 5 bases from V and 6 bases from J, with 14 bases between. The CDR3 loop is CASSPDSWFEQYF. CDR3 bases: TGTGCCAGCAGTCCCGACTCCTGGTTCGAGCAGTACTTC.

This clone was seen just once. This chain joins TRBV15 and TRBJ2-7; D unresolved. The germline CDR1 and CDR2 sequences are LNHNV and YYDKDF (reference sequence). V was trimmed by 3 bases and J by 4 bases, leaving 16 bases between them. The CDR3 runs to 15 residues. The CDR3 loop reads CATSRETSSLYEQYF. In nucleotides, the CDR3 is TGTGCCACCAGCAGGGAGACTTCTTCCCTGTACGAGCAGTACTTC.

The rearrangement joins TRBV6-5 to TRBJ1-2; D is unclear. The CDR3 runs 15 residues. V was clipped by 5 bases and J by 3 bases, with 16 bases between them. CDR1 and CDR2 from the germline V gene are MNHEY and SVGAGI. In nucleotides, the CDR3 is TGTGCCAGCAGTCTTTACAGAGGGATTGACTATGGCTACACCTTC. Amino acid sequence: CASSLYRGIDYGYTF.

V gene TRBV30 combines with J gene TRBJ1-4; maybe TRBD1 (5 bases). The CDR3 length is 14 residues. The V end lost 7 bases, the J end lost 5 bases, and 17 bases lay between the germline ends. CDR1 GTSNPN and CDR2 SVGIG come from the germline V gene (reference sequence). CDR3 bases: TGTGCCTTCCGGGGGTTCGGAATAAATGAAAAACTGTTTTTT. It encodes CAFRGFGINEKLFF.

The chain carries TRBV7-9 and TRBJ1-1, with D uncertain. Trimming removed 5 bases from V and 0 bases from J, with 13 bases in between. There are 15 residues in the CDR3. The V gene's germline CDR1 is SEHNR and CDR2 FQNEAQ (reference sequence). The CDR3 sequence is CASSHLDGMNTEAFF. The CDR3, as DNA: TGTGCCAGCAGCCATCTGGACGGAATGAACACTGAAGCTTTCTTT.

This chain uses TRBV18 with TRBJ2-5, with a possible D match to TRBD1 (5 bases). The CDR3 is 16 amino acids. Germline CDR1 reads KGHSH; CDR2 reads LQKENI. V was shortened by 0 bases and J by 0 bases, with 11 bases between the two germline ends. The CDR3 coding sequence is TGTGCCAGCTCACCACCGTTGACAGCAGACCAAGAGACCCAGTACTTC. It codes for CASSPPLTADQETQYF.

CDR3 sequence: CASSESTGFSGNTIYF. The CDR3 DNA is TGCGCCAGCAGCGAATCGACAGGGTTCTCTGGAAACACCATATATTTT. This rearrangement joins TRBV5-1 to TRBJ1-3, with 7 bases lining up with TRBD1. Per the germline V gene, CDR1 is SGHRS and CDR2 is YFSETQ. V lost 4 bases to trimming and J lost 0 bases; unmatched junction nucleotides: 7. This CDR3 region has 16 residues.

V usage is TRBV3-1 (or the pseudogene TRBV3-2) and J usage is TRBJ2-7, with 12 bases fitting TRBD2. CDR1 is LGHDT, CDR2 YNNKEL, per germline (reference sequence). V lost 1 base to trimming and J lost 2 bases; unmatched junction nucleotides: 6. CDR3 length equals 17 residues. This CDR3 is CASSQGTSGGPTYEQYF. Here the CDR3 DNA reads TGTGCCAGCAGCCAAGGTACTAGCGGGGGGCCAACCTACGAGCAGTACTTC.

The CDR3 here is CASSLDITTPQGGELFF. CDR3 sequence (DNA): TGCGCCAGCAGCTTAGATATCACCACCCCCCAGGGCGGGGAGCTGTTTTTT. The chain employs TRBV5-1 and TRBJ2-2; D might be TRBD1 (5 bases). Germline values: CDR1 SGHRS, CDR2 YFSETQ. Trimming cost V 2 bases and J 7 bases, with 21 bases left between them. The CDR3 length is 17 residues. The full variable domain, completed using reference TRBV5-1 and TRBJ2-2, is KAGVTQTPRYLIKTRGQQVTLSCSPISGHRSVSWYQQTPGQGLQFLFEYFSETQRNKGNFPGRFSGRQFSNSRSEMNVSTLELGDSALYLCASSLDITTPQGGELFFGEGSRLTVL.

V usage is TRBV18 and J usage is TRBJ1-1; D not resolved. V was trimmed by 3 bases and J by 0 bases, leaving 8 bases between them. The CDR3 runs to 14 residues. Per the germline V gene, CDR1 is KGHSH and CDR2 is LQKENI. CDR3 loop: CASSPPSVNTEAFF. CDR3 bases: TGTGCCAGCTCACCCCCGTCAGTGAACACTGAAGCTTTCTTT.

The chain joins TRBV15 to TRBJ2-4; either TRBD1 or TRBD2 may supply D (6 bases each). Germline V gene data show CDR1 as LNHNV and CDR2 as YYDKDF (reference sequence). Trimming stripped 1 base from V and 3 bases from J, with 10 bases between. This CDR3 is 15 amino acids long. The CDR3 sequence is CATSRGGAVKNIQYF. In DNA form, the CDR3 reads TGTGCCACCAGCAGAGGGGGGGCGGTCAAAAACATTCAGTACTTC.

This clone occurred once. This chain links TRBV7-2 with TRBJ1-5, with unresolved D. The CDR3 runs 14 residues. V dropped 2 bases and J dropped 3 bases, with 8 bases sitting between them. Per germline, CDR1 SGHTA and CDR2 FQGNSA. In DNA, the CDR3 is TGTGCCAGCAGCTTAACTACGGCCAATCAGCCCCAGCATTTT. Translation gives CASSLTTANQPQHF.

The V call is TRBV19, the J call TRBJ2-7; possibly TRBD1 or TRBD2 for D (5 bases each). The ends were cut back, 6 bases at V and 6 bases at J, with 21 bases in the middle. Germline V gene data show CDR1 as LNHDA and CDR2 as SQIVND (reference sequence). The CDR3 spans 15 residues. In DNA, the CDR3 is TGTGCCAGTAGCCAACCCAGAGGGGCTAGCCGCGAGCAGTACTTC. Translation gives CASSQPRGASREQYF.